The subject of this entry is one TCR beta chain. It lacks a known antigen. Base quality data are lacking; no much larger clone is found one base away. The time point label, read with the paper, signifies: individuals recovered from natural SARS-CoV-2 infection. The data were obtained in a study of Ad26.COV2.S vaccination and SARS-CoV-2 variants (dated by TCRdb to the early 2020s). Looking at the study overall: TCRbeta repertoire sequencing was used to assess the specificity and breadth of SARS-CoV-2-reactive T cell receptors after Ad26.COV2.S vaccination. A total of 32 samples were included in the TCR-sequenced set, comprising 19 Ad26.COV2.S vaccine recipients, 5 placebo recipients and 8 SARS-CoV-2 convalescent individuals.

The study at large found these results: According to the authors, total T cell responses may have been underestimated by the TCR breadth and depth analyses. Non-spike TCR breadth was comparable between vaccine and placebo recipients, consistent with the vaccine containing only spike. Higher spike-specific TCR breadth was observed in Ad26.COV2.S recipients than in placebo recipients (P = 0.0014). Substantial breadth of spike-specific CD8+ and CD4+ T cell responses was reported after vaccination.

The immunoSEQ Assay was used to sequence TCRbeta CDR3 regions. After extraction, genomic DNA underwent amplification by bias-controlled multiplex PCR, followed by high-throughput sequencing. Per the source publication's procedure: To quantify the absolute abundance of every unique TCRbeta CDR3 region, sequences were collapsed and filtered. T cell fraction was estimated by normalizing TCRbeta template counts to usable DNA, which was measured by amplifying reference genes present in all nucleated cells. Repertoire TCRs were annotated as SARS-CoV-2-specific when V gene, CDR3 amino acid sequence and J gene were exactly matched to a known reactive TCR set. MIRA supplied the reference SARS-CoV-2 TCR set, which was filtered for enrichment in COVID-19-positive ImmuneCODE repertoires so that public or cross-reactive TCRs were removed. Using the MIRA antigens, annotated TCRs were further analysed by specific ORF or by position within an ORF. Breadth was defined as the number of annotated unique rearrangements divided by the total number of unique productive rearrangements, and depth was defined as the summed frequency of the annotated unique rearrangements. Two-sided Wilcoxon rank-sum tests were applied when comparing TCR breadth between groups. What TCRdb holds here is the immuneACCESS table cut down to in-frame rearrangements. Part of the clones is not present; checked against another copy, under half of the missing clones reflect an unresolved V gene, and the others are unexplained. The V and J calls and clone size were taken over from that table, and D and trimming were inferred from the DNA. This sample lists around 94,000 clones; around three quarters were detected once. Roughly a sixth of the sample is held by the ten biggest clonotypes.

Source: peripheral blood, taken after recovery from COVID-19. This TCR derives from a human donor who had recovered from COVID-19.

The DNA sequence is TGCAGCGTTGGTGGTCGGGGGCAAGAGACCCAGTACTTC. This yields the protein CSVGGRGQETQYF. This receptor chain uses TRBV29-1 and TRBJ2-5, with a tentative D gene TRBD2 over 6 matching bases. Spanning cysteine to phenylalanine, the CDR3 consists of 13 amino acids. Of all the DNA, just the CDR3 is kept, 39 bases in frame from base 1. Relative to germline, V is 4 bases shorter and J is 2 bases shorter, with 11 bases between their ends. The germline V gene sets CDR1 to SQVTM and CDR2 to ANQGSEA.